One sample yielded the 19 T cell receptor beta chains listed below, sequenced in a study of identical twins. TCRdb passed the 5' RACE reads through MiXCR, listing each CDR3 protein once. Of approximately 20,000 distinct CDR3 sequences in the sample, approximately 70% were seen once. Source material: memory (CD45RO+) T cells sorted from blood. The receptors stem from a woman under 30 in good health. This table probably holds off-target reads from a library built for another chain.

The genes are TRBV20-1 and TRBJ2-3; no definite D call. CDR3 length: 13 residues. Deletions cut 0 bases from V and 1 base from J, with 5 bases between. Germline V gene lookup returns CDR1 DFQATT and CDR2 SNEGSKA (reference sequence). In DNA form, the CDR3 reads TGCAGTGCTAGAGAGCGTGGCACAGATACGCAGTATTTT. Its protein is CSARERGTDTQYF.

A single count supports this clonotype. The chain links TRBV2 to TRBJ2-2, with D perhaps matching TRBD2 (5 bases). V lost 6 bases and J 0 bases, leaving 11 bases between the germline ends. The CDR3 covers 15 residues. CDR1 and CDR2 from the germline V gene are SNHLY and FYNNEI. The CDR3 DNA is TGTGCCAGCAGCCTGGACGGGACGAACACCGGGGAGCTGTTTTTT. Protein: CASSLDGTNTGELFF.

The V gene is TRBV4-1, the J gene TRBJ2-1; D gene ambiguous. The CDR3 has 16 residues. Germline assignment: CDR1 MGHRA and CDR2 YSYEKL. V lost 3 bases and J 7 bases, leaving 19 bases between the germline ends. The chain's CDR3 is CASSQYRGSAFNEQFF. CDR3 DNA sequence: TGCGCCAGCAGCCAGTATAGAGGATCGGCATTTAATGAGCAGTTCTTC.

The genes are TRBV11-2 and TRBJ2-6, with 7 bases matching TRBD1. The CDR3 is 17 residues long. J was trimmed by 0 bases and V by 5 bases; bases with no gene match: 7. Germline values: CDR1 SGHAT, CDR2 FQNNGV. The CDR3 DNA sequence: TGTGCCAGCAGCACACAGGGGTTTCCCTCTGGGGCCAACGTCCTGACTTTC. The encoded protein is CASSTQGFPSGANVLTF. Looking up the rest from reference TRBV11-2 and TRBJ2-6 gives the full variable domain: EAGVAQSPRYKIIEKRQSVAFWCNPISGHATLYWYQQILGQGPKLLIQFQNNGVVDDSQLPKDRFSAERLKGVDSTLKIQPAKLEDSAVYLCASSTQGFPSGANVLTFGAGSRLTVL.

The chain has TRBV20-1 and TRBJ2-1; 10 nucleotides agree with TRBD2. CDR3 length: 14 amino acids. After removal of 6 bases from V and 4 bases from J, the junction contained 6 bases not matched to a gene. The germline CDR1 and CDR2 sequences are DFQATT and SNEGSKA (reference sequence). The CDR3: CSAPLAGRYNEQFF. In DNA, the CDR3 is TGCAGTGCCCCACTAGCGGGGAGGTACAATGAGCAGTTCTTC.

This chain links TRBV29-1 with TRBJ1-2; TRBD1 agrees at 7 bases. V gave up 4 bases and J gave up 13 bases; unmatched junction bases: 15. The CDR3 runs 13 residues. Germline loops: CDR1 SQVTM, CDR2 ANQGSEA. The CDR3 here is CSVGPRTGTFFTF. The CDR3 nucleotides read TGCAGCGTTGGCCCCCGGACAGGAACATTTTTCACCTTC.

This clonotype was found a few times. The chain joins TRBV18 to TRBJ1-2; no definite D call. Germline values: CDR1 KGHSH, CDR2 LQKENI. V was cut by 3 bases and J by 4 bases, with 12 bases left in between. This CDR3 has 14 amino acids. CDR3 sequence: CASSPQDRTYGYTF. The CDR3 coding sequence is TGTGCCAGCTCACCTCAGGATCGGACCTATGGCTACACCTTC.

V usage is TRBV6-2 or TRBV6-3 and J usage is TRBJ1-5, with 7 nucleotides matching TRBD1. The J segment lost 4 bases and the V segment lost 6 bases, leaving 12 bases of the junction unmatched. This CDR3 spans 16 amino acids. From germline, CDR1 is MNHEY and CDR2 SVGEGT. CDR3 in amino acids: CASSLLTGPVNQPQHF. CDR3 bases: TGTGCCAGCAGCCTCTTGACAGGGCCGGTAAATCAGCCCCAGCATTTT.

The chain combines TRBV20-1 with TRBJ1-4, with no clear D. V lost 2 bases, J lost 0 bases, and 10 bases lay in between. Germline V gene data show CDR1 as DFQATT and CDR2 as SNEGSKA (reference sequence). This CDR3 is built from 15 residues. This CDR3 reads CSARRQLATNEKLFF. In DNA form, the CDR3 reads TGCAGTGCTAGAAGGCAGTTAGCAACTAATGAAAAACTGTTTTTT.

The chain carries TRBV7-3 and TRBJ2-3; D possibly uses TRBD1 or TRBD2 (5 bases each). Germline V gives CDR1 SGHTA, CDR2 FQGTGA. The CDR3 covers 14 residues. Trimming pared 5 bases from V and 4 bases from J, leaving 13 bases between. CDR3 bases: TGTGCCAGCAGCCCGGGACGGATCCCAGATACGCAGTATTTT. It yields the protein CASSPGRIPDTQYF.

The gene calls are TRBV6-2 or TRBV6-3 and TRBJ2-7; 8 nucleotides line up with TRBD2. CDR1 is MNHEY and CDR2 is SVGEGT in the germline V gene. The V and J ends lost 6 bases and 5 bases, in that order; junction bases with no gene match: 9. The CDR3 spans 14 residues. CDR3 in DNA: TGTGCCAGCAGGCGAGCGGGAGTAAAGAACGAGCAGTACTTC. This sequence encodes CASRRAGVKNEQYF.

This clonotype has a handful of counts. The gene calls are TRBV29-1 and TRBJ2-1, with TRBD2 matching 11 bases. Germline V CDR1 and CDR2: SQVTM, ANQGSEA. Unmatched junction bases numbered 5, after V lost 7 bases and J lost 6 bases. This CDR3 has 13 amino acids. In DNA, the CDR3 is TGCAGCGCGGGGACTAGCGGCTCCAATGAGCAGTTCTTC. Its translation is CSAGTSGSNEQFF.

In its sample, this clonotype was seen a few times. J is TRBJ2-1 and V is TRBV29-1; D is perhaps TRBD2 (6 bases). The CDR3 extends over 16 amino acids. Germline lookup yields CDR1 SQVTM and CDR2 ANQGSEA. V was cut by 6 bases and J by 8 bases, with 26 bases left in between. The CDR3: CSVVPYSAGSGHEQFF. The CDR3, as DNA: TGCAGCGTCGTTCCTTACTCGGCGGGAAGCGGCCATGAGCAGTTCTTC.

The genes are TRBV18 and TRBJ2-1; a possible D gene is TRBD2 (6 bases). The CDR3 spans 12 residues. CDR1 and CDR2 (germline): KGHSH, LQKENI. V gave up 6 bases and J gave up 7 bases, with 10 bases separating them. This chain's CDR3 is CASSAGRNEQFF. Here the CDR3 DNA reads TGTGCCAGCTCGGCGGGGAGGAATGAGCAGTTCTTC.

This sequence joins TRBV6-5 and TRBJ2-1, with 7 bases aligning to TRBD2. The V segment lost 2 bases and the J segment 7 bases; nucleotides outside the gene matches: 14. The CDR3 loop spans 17 amino acids. CDR1 and CDR2 from the germline V gene are MNHEY and SVGAGI. CDR3 sequence reads: CASSYRSSGLDGNEQFF. CDR3 DNA: TGTGCCAGCAGTTACCGTTCTTCCGGACTAGACGGGAATGAGCAGTTCTTC.

In this sample, this clonotype turned up once. The chain links TRBV2 to TRBJ2-7; TRBD1 aligns across 7 bases. CDR3 size: 14 residues. J gave up 0 bases and V 6 bases, and 5 bases lay outside the gene matches. Germline values: CDR1 SNHLY, CDR2 FYNNEI. CDR3: CASRDDRDSYEQYF. Here the CDR3 DNA reads TGTGCCAGCAGAGATGACAGGGACTCCTACGAGCAGTACTTC.

The chain combines TRBV7-2 with TRBJ2-1; TRBD2 might be the D (5 bases). The germline V and J ends were trimmed by 4 bases and 8 bases, with 12 bases remaining between them. The CDR3 is 13 amino acids. Germline V gene sequence: CDR1 SGHTA, CDR2 FQGNSA. The CDR3 is CASSSDSIDEQFF. The CDR3 DNA sequence: TGTGCCAGCAGCTCGGACTCCATCGATGAGCAGTTCTTC.

V usage is TRBV19 and J usage is TRBJ2-1; possible D gene TRBD2, 6 bases. The CDR3 is 15 residues long. The germline V gene encodes CDR1 LNHDA and CDR2 SQIVND (reference sequence). V was trimmed by 8 bases and J by 4 bases, leaving 18 bases between them. The CDR3 DNA sequence: TGTGCCAGTGCGTCAGGACTGGGACTTTACAATGAGCAGTTCTTC. Translation gives CASASGLGLYNEQFF.

V usage is TRBV7-3 and J usage is TRBJ2-4; 9 bases are shared with TRBD1. The CDR3 extends over 16 amino acids. Trimming took 5 bases from V and 4 from J; bases not matched to a gene: 9. Germline values: CDR1 SGHTA, CDR2 FQGTGA. The CDR3 DNA sequence: TGTGCCAGCAGCCCGACCCCCGGGACAGGGAAAAACATTCAGTACTTC. This gives the protein CASSPTPGTGKNIQYF.